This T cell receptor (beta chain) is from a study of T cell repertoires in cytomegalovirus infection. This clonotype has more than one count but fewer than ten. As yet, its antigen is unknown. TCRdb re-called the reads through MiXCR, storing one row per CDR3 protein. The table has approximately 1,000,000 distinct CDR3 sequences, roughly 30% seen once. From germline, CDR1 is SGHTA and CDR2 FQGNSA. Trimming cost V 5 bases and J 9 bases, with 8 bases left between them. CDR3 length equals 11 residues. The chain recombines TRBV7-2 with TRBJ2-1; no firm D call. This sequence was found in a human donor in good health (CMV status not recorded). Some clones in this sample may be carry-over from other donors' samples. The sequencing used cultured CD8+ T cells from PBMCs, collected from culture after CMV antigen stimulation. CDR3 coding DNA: TGTGCCAGCAGCGTGTTTAGTGAGCAGTTCTTC. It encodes CASSVFSEQFF.